The 7 T cell receptor beta chains presented below share a single source sample, sequenced in a study of blood T cell repertoires in COVID-19 (dated by TCRdb to 2020 to 2021). Library preparation was by the immunoSEQ multiplex PCR assay. The clones in this table, taken by TCRdb from immuneACCESS, are in-frame only. Not every clone is retained; where verified, under half of the shortfall comes from an unresolved V gene, and the cause of the rest is unknown. The sample table contains around 140,000 clones; only one count was recorded for 60% to 80% of them. The ten biggest clones cover 2.5% to 3.5% of the sample. Material: PBMCs or T cells enriched from blood (not recorded which). Receptor source: a woman between 50 and 59 years old who had recovered from COVID-19.

The J gene is TRBJ1-2, the V gene TRBV5-1, with D perhaps TRBD1 (5 bases). The CDR3 is made up of 14 amino acids. Germline-derived CDR1 and CDR2 are SGHRS and YFSETQ. V lost 3 bases and J 1 base, leaving 10 bases between the germline ends. The CDR3 protein is CASSSQGLNYGYTF. The CDR3 DNA is TGCGCCAGCAGCTCCCAGGGACTTAACTATGGCTACACCTTC.

V and J are TRBV7-9 and TRBJ1-4, with D maybe TRBD1 (6 bases). The ends were cut back, 6 bases at V and 8 bases at J, with 22 bases in the middle. CDR3 size: 16 residues. Per the germline V gene, CDR1 is SEHNR and CDR2 is FQNEAQ (reference sequence). Here the CDR3 reads CASRFGTDRDREKLFF. CDR3 DNA sequence: TGTGCCAGCAGGTTTGGCACGGACAGAGACCGGGAAAAACTGTTTTTT.

The chain is built from TRBV9 and TRBJ1-3; D gene ambiguous. From germline, CDR1 is SGDLS and CDR2 YYNGEE. The CDR3 covers 14 residues. V was clipped by 3 bases and J by 7 bases, with 14 bases between them. The CDR3 coding sequence is TGTGCCAGCAGCGGGTGGGCCCAAGCCAACACCATATATTTT. Protein sequence: CASSGWAQANTIYF.

The CDR3: CASSTPSQGASNQPQHF. CDR3 DNA sequence: TGTGCCAGCAGCACCCCCTCGCAGGGGGCTAGCAATCAGCCCCAGCATTTT. V and J are TRBV28 and TRBJ1-5, with 8 bases that match TRBD1. Per germline, CDR1 MDHEN and CDR2 SYDVKM. The CDR3 contains 17 residues. V lost 6 bases to trimming and J lost 0 bases; unmatched junction nucleotides: 10.

The chain has TRBV14 and TRBJ2-3; D is perhaps TRBD2 (5 bases). This CDR3 has 16 amino acids. Germline values: CDR1 SGHDN, CDR2 FVKESK. V lost 3 bases and J 5 bases, leaving 18 bases between the germline ends. The CDR3 nucleotides are TGTGCCAGCAGCCACCTCACCGCGGGTTGGGGAGATACGCAGTATTTT. Its protein product is CASSHLTAGWGDTQYF.

This clone was observed once. V usage is TRBV5-1 and J usage is TRBJ2-5, with D hard to call. Germline values: CDR1 SGHRS, CDR2 YFSETQ. The length of the CDR3 is 11 residues. Trimming shortened V by 5 bases and J by 2 bases, and 4 bases separated the two germline ends. CDR3 DNA: TGCGCCAGCAGTCAGCAAGAGACCCAGTACTTC. Protein product: CASSQQETQYF.

This clone was seen only a few times. The chain has TRBV5-1 and TRBJ2-1; a possible D gene is TRBD2 (5 bases). CDR1 and CDR2 from the germline V gene are SGHRS and YFSETQ. The germline V and J ends were trimmed by 3 bases and 0 bases, with 13 bases remaining between them. The CDR3 is 16 amino acids. This CDR3 is CASSSRTGSSYNEQFF. The CDR3 nucleotides read TGCGCCAGCAGCTCAAGGACGGGGAGCTCCTACAATGAGCAGTTCTTC.